Following are 32 T cell receptor beta chains from one sample sequenced in a study of T cell responses to AZD1222 COVID-19 vaccine. Libraries were prepared by immunoSEQ multiplex PCR; TCRdb keeps only in-frame clonotypes and omits some of them. The data contain 90,000 to 150,000 clones, about 87% of them singletons. The sample in question was peripheral blood, obtained on day 0 of AZD1222 vaccination. These receptors all stem from an adult in good health.

The chain carries TRBV7-8 and TRBJ1-4, with 11 bases identical to TRBD1. CDR3 length equals 18 residues. With 5 bases clipped from V and 0 bases from J, the junction kept 8 bases outside the gene matches. Looked up from germline, CDR1 is SGHVS and CDR2 is FQNEAQ. CDR3 sequence: CASSRWGQGETTNEKLFF. The CDR3 region has the DNA TGTGCCAGCAGCCGTTGGGGACAGGGGGAAACAACTAATGAAAAACTGTTTTTT.

This sequence joins TRBV6-2 or TRBV6-3 and TRBJ2-7; no clear D. CDR1 MNHEY and CDR2 SVGEGT come from the germline V gene. The CDR3 is 16 amino acids. V gave up 4 bases and J gave up 0 bases, with 16 bases separating them. The CDR3 DNA reads as TGTGCCAGCAGTTCCCTAGGAGACGAGAGCTCCTACGAGCAGTACTTC. Protein product: CASSSLGDESSYEQYF.

V usage is TRBV5-1 and J usage is TRBJ2-5, with 7 bases matching TRBD1. After removal of 4 bases from V and 1 base from J, the junction contained 7 bases not matched to a gene. The CDR3 covers 15 residues. CDR1 SGHRS and CDR2 YFSETQ come from the germline V gene. CDR3: CASSQLGQIQETQYF. CDR3 sequence (DNA): TGCGCCAGCAGCCAATTGGGACAGATCCAAGAGACCCAGTACTTC.

J is TRBJ2-1 and V is TRBV28; D may match TRBD1 or TRBD2 (6 bases each). The germline V and J ends were trimmed by 7 bases and 5 bases, with 15 bases remaining between them. Germline V gene data show CDR1 as MDHEN and CDR2 as SYDVKM. The CDR3 sequence is 14 residues long. DNA for the CDR3: TGTGCCAGCATCCCTGGAGGGGGGAACAATGAGCAGTTCTTC. Amino acids: CASIPGGGNNEQFF. Together with reference TRBV28 and TRBJ2-1, the CDR3 gives the full variable domain: DVKVTQSSRYLVKRTGEKVFLECVQDMDHENMFWYRQDPGLGLRLIYFSYDVKMKEKGDIPEGYSVSREKKERFSLILESASTNQTSMYLCASIPGGGNNEQFFGPGTRLTVL.

The table lists this clone with a count of one. This sequence joins TRBV15 and TRBJ2-2, with TRBD2 matching over 10 bases. Germline-derived CDR1 and CDR2 are LNHNV and YYDKDF (reference sequence). V shed 0 bases, J shed 7 bases, and the junction held 5 bases outside the gene matches. The CDR3 totals 16 residues. The CDR3 spells CATSRDLAGVDGELFF. CDR3 bases: TGTGCCACCAGCAGAGACCTAGCGGGAGTTGACGGGGAGCTGTTTTTT.

The chain has TRBV2 and TRBJ2-1; D tentatively fits TRBD1 or TRBD2 (5 bases each). CDR3 length: 13 residues. Germline V gene data show CDR1 as SNHLY and CDR2 as FYNNEI. V dropped 1 base and J dropped 10 bases, with 11 bases sitting between them. CDR3 region: CASSEVREWEQFF. The DNA for the CDR3 is TGTGCCAGCAGTGAAGTCAGGGAGTGGGAGCAGTTCTTC.

The CDR3 sequence is CASSQGQSEPQHF. The DNA of the CDR3 is TGTGCCAGCAGCCAGGGACAGAGTGAGCCCCAGCATTTT. This chain connects TRBV3-1 (or the pseudogene TRBV3-2) to TRBJ1-5; 7 bases fit TRBD1. J gave up 8 bases and V 3 bases, and 4 bases lay outside the gene matches. The CDR3 covers 13 residues. CDR1 is LGHDT, CDR2 YNNKEL, per germline (reference sequence).

This sequence joins TRBV25-1 and TRBJ1-2, with TRBD1 as a possible D gene (5 bases). The CDR3 length is 15 residues. Germline assignment: CDR1 MGHDK and CDR2 SYGVNS. V was clipped by 3 bases and J by 6 bases, with 17 bases between them. Here the CDR3 reads CASSDRTRTFDGYTF. The CDR3 nucleotides read TGTGCCAGCAGTGACCGGACAAGGACGTTCGATGGCTACACCTTC.

V usage is TRBV29-1 and J usage is TRBJ1-1; 8 positions match TRBD1. J lost 1 base, V lost 6 bases, and 13 bases had no gene match. CDR1 SQVTM and CDR2 ANQGSEA come from the germline V gene. There are 16 residues in the CDR3. CDR3 coding DNA: TGCAGCGTGGGGACAGGAACTTACTGGGGGAACACTGAAGCTTTCTTT. This sequence encodes CSVGTGTYWGNTEAFF.

The V call is TRBV2, the J call TRBJ1-2; TRBD1 matches at 7 bases. The CDR3 has 13 amino acids. V was pared by 6 bases and J by 2 bases, with 3 bases of the junction left unmatched. CDR1 SNHLY and CDR2 FYNNEI come from the germline V gene. The CDR3 bases are TGTGCCAGCAGATCGGGACAGAACTATGGCTACACCTTC. It specifies CASRSGQNYGYTF. The complete variable domain, with remaining parts taken from reference TRBV2 and TRBJ1-2, reads EPEVTQTPSHQVTQMGQEVILRCVPISNHLYFYWYRQILGQKVEFLVSFYNNEISEKSEIFDDQFSVERPDGSNFTLKIRSTKLEDSAMYFCASRSGQNYGYTFGSGTRLTVV.

The V call is TRBV29-1, the J call TRBJ1-5, with 10 nucleotides matching TRBD1. J was trimmed by 2 bases and V by 6 bases; bases with no gene match: 7. Germline V CDR1 and CDR2: SQVTM, ANQGSEA. CDR3 size: 15 residues. CDR3 DNA sequence: TGCAGCGTCATGGACAGGGGGAAAGGCAATCAGCCCCAGCATTTT. Residues: CSVMDRGKGNQPQHF.

The V and J genes are TRBV19 and TRBJ2-3; D call uncertain. This CDR3 is built from 14 residues. With 1 base removed from V and 1 base from J, the gap between germline ends came to 6 bases. Germline assignment: CDR1 LNHDA and CDR2 SQIVND (reference sequence). For the CDR3, the DNA is TGTGCCAGTAGTATAGCCCGGGGCACAGATACGCAGTATTTT. Translation: CASSIARGTDTQYF.

This clone turned up a few times. The chain employs TRBV4-1 and TRBJ2-2; D is ambiguous. The CDR3 has 14 amino acids. Germline V gene data show CDR1 as MGHRA and CDR2 as YSYEKL. The germline V and J ends were trimmed by 4 bases and 2 bases, with 8 bases remaining between them. The CDR3 loop reads CASSPLPNTGELFF. The CDR3 DNA sequence: TGCGCCAGCAGCCCCTTGCCCAACACCGGGGAGCTGTTTTTT.

The gene calls are TRBV7-2 and TRBJ2-7; no reliable D call. The CDR3 extends over 15 amino acids. CDR1 is SGHTA and CDR2 is FQGNSA in the germline V gene. The V end lost 5 bases, the J end lost 3 bases, and 17 bases lay between the germline ends. CDR3 sequence reads: CASSVGRTTYYEQYF. The CDR3 region has the DNA TGTGCCAGCAGCGTTGGACGAACCACCTACTACGAGCAGTACTTC.

The chain uses TRBV7-6 and TRBJ2-1; D gene ambiguous. Per germline, CDR1 SGHVS and CDR2 FNYEAQ. The CDR3 is 14 residues long. Deletions cut 1 base from V and 4 bases from J, with 8 bases between. CDR3 sequence (DNA): TGTGCCAGCAGCTTAGAAGGGCCTTACAATGAGCAGTTCTTC. Residues: CASSLEGPYNEQFF.

The V gene is TRBV28, the J gene TRBJ2-3; D unresolved. Germline CDR1 MDHEN, CDR2 SYDVKM. With 7 bases removed from V and 0 bases from J, the gap between germline ends came to 11 bases. The CDR3 extends over 14 amino acids. This CDR3 reads CASTSPGSTDTQYF. CDR3 coding DNA: TGTGCCAGCACCAGCCCTGGGAGCACAGATACGCAGTATTTT.

This clone appeared a few times. The chain joins TRBV20-1 to TRBJ2-7; 7 bases are a match to TRBD2. The CDR3 is 15 residues long. Germline CDR1 is DFQATT and CDR2 is SNEGSKA (reference sequence). J lost 3 bases, V lost 3 bases, and 11 bases had no gene match. The chain's CDR3 is CSASRRVTGGYEQYF. CDR3 nucleotide sequence: TGCAGTGCTAGTAGGAGGGTGACGGGAGGCTACGAGCAGTACTTC.

The rearrangement joins TRBV2 to TRBJ1-2, with 9 bases matching TRBD1. The CDR3 covers 14 residues. The junction had 5 bases not matched to a gene; V was cut back by 2 bases and J by 7 bases. Germline CDR1 is SNHLY and CDR2 is FYNNEI. The CDR3 DNA follows: TGTGCCAGCAGTGAAAGACAGGGGGTGGGTGGCTACACCTTC. Encoded protein: CASSERQGVGGYTF.

The gene calls are TRBV28 and TRBJ2-7; 10 bases map to TRBD2. Germline V lookup: CDR1 MDHEN, CDR2 SYDVKM. V lost 5 bases to trimming and J lost 0 bases; unmatched junction nucleotides: 7. This CDR3 spans 16 amino acids. In DNA form, the CDR3 reads TGTGCCAGCAGTCTCACGACTAGCGGGCCCTCCTACGAGCAGTACTTC. Protein product: CASSLTTSGPSYEQYF.

The gene calls are TRBV6-2 or TRBV6-3 and TRBJ1-1; D is unresolved. The germline V and J ends were trimmed by 0 bases and 0 bases, with 2 bases remaining between them. The CDR3 has 13 residues. The germline V gene encodes CDR1 MNHEY and CDR2 SVGEGT. The CDR3 region is CASSYSVNTEAFF. The CDR3 DNA is TGTGCCAGCAGTTACTCTGTGAACACTGAAGCTTTCTTT.

This rearrangement joins TRBV4-3 to TRBJ1-1; D not certain. The V gene's germline CDR1 is LGHNA and CDR2 YSLEER. Trimming shortened V by 0 bases and J by 2 bases, and 7 bases separated the two germline ends. There are 14 residues in the CDR3. In DNA, the CDR3 is TGCGCCAGCAGCCAAGAGATTTATAACACTGAAGCTTTCTTT. It translates to CASSQEIYNTEAFF.

The chain couples TRBV27 to TRBJ2-5, with 9 bases aligning to TRBD2. Germline trimming cut 6 bases from V and 5 bases from J; bases unmatched to any gene: 4. The CDR3 is 13 amino acids. The germline gives CDR1 MNHEY, CDR2 SMNVEV (reference sequence). In DNA, the CDR3 is TGTGCCAGCAGGCCCGCGGGGGGGGAGACCCAGTACTTC. It encodes CASRPAGGETQYF.

The chain is built from TRBV2 and TRBJ2-1; possibly TRBD2 for D (7 bases). Per germline, CDR1 SNHLY and CDR2 FYNNEI. The CDR3 runs to 15 residues. V gave up 6 bases and J gave up 7 bases, with 19 bases separating them. The DNA for the CDR3 is TGTGCCAGCAGAGGGGGGAGGGCAAGCACTAATGAGCAGTTCTTC. Its protein product is CASRGGRASTNEQFF.

J is TRBJ1-2 and V is TRBV28; 12 bases map to TRBD1. Germline V lookup: CDR1 MDHEN, CDR2 SYDVKM. The CDR3 extends over 16 amino acids. The J segment lost 5 bases and the V segment lost 6 bases, leaving 10 bases of the junction unmatched. CDR3 nucleotide sequence: TGTGCCAGCAGCACCGGGACAGGGGGCATTGTTTATGGCTACACCTTC. Amino acid sequence: CASSTGTGGIVYGYTF.

The CDR3 DNA reads TGCAGTGCTAGTAGGTCCCGGTACAATGAGCAGTTCTTC. Residues: CSASRSRYNEQFF. This chain joins TRBV20-1 and TRBJ2-1; D uncertain. The V gene's germline CDR1 is DFQATT and CDR2 SNEGSKA (reference sequence). Between the trimmed V and J ends, which lost 3 bases and 4 bases, there was a span of 10 bases. This CDR3 region has 13 residues.

The chain combines TRBV6-2 or TRBV6-3 with TRBJ2-6; D call uncertain. The CDR3 loop spans 13 amino acids. Germline CDR1 is MNHEY and CDR2 is SVGEGT. The ends were cut back, 3 bases at V and 8 bases at J, with 8 bases in the middle. Here the CDR3 DNA reads TGTGCCAGCAGTTATACCGGGTCCAACGTCCTGACTTTC. This encodes CASSYTGSNVLTF.

V is TRBV10-3 and J is TRBJ2-1, with 7 bases that match TRBD1. After removal of 9 bases from V and 5 bases from J, the junction contained 10 bases not matched to a gene. There are 14 residues in the CDR3. Looked up from germline, CDR1 is ENHRY and CDR2 is SYGVKD. In DNA form, the CDR3 reads TGTGCCATAGGCCGGGCCGGGACAGACAATGAGCAGTTCTTC. Amino acids: CAIGRAGTDNEQFF.

The chain combines TRBV12-3 or TRBV12-4 with TRBJ2-7; perhaps TRBD2 as D (6 bases). The V gene lost 10 bases and the J gene lost 2 bases, with 15 bases spanning the gap. The CDR3 is 13 amino acids. The CDR3 reads CATQVSGAYEQYF. The CDR3 bases are TGTGCCACTCAGGTCTCGGGAGCCTACGAGCAGTACTTC.

The V gene is TRBV30, the J gene TRBJ2-1; D is ambiguous. V gave up 1 base and J gave up 0 bases, with 13 bases separating them. Per the germline V gene, CDR1 is GTSNPN and CDR2 is SVGIG (reference sequence). The CDR3 is 16 amino acids. Written as DNA, the CDR3 is TGTGCCTGGAGTGCCATAGTTTCAAGCTCCTACAATGAGCAGTTCTTC. This encodes CAWSAIVSSSYNEQFF.

The CDR3, as DNA: TGTGCCAGCAGTCAGACAGGGATTGAAGCTTTCTTT. Its protein is CASSQTGIEAFF. This rearrangement joins TRBV27 to TRBJ1-1, with 7 positions matching TRBD1. Losses at the gene ends were 5 bases for V and 7 bases for J; bases not matched to a gene: 4. CDR1 and CDR2 (germline): MNHEY, SMNVEV (reference sequence). The CDR3 spans 12 residues.

The rearrangement uses TRBV2 and TRBJ1-5; TRBD1 aligns across 7 bases. Germline V gene lookup returns CDR1 SNHLY and CDR2 FYNNEI. V shed 4 bases and J 6 bases; nucleotides not matched to a gene: 6. CDR3 size: 14 residues. The chain's CDR3 is CASSGQGETQPQHF. The DNA of the CDR3 is TGTGCCAGCAGTGGACAGGGCGAAACTCAGCCCCAGCATTTT.

V and J are TRBV4-3 and TRBJ2-7, with a tentative D call TRBD1 (5 bases). CDR1 and CDR2 (germline): LGHNA, YSLEER. The CDR3 contains 16 residues. V was shortened by 0 bases and J by 2 bases, with 14 bases between the two germline ends. This chain's CDR3 is CASSQDPQGIPYEQYF. The CDR3 nucleotides read TGCGCCAGCAGCCAAGATCCCCAGGGAATCCCCTACGAGCAGTACTTC.